The present TCR beta chain was sequenced within a study of cytomegalovirus exposure and HLA in healthy donors (dated by TCRdb to 2015 to 2018). For context, the study as a whole: An earlier analysis of 587 of the donors reported about 280 Gb of sequence data and 117 million unique TCR beta sequences obtained from 180 million or so T cells. The study aimed to test whether signatures of past pathogen exposure could be identified by cataloging public T cell receptors. Because of strong linkage in the cohort, roughly 5 DR-DQ haplotypes were treated as single units for association and clustering. Donor age, sex, ethnicity and CMV serostatus were compiled together with the repertoire data. To study patterns of TCR occurrence, a later analysis re-analyzed previously published TCR beta repertoires from 650 to 750 donors and added high-resolution HLA genotyping. Genome-wide SNP genotypes for about three fifths of the roughly 670 donors were used in a later genetic analysis, which treated that subset as a discovery cohort. Class I and class II HLA loci were covered by the typing at four-digit resolution. The study used immunosequencing to profile the T cell repertoires of hundreds of subjects and linked those repertoires to cytomegalovirus serostatus. On average, about 240,000 unique TCR beta nucleotide sequences were sequenced per donor among several hundred genotyped donors of the cohort, with around 19% of those sequences being non-productive. In an earlier analysis of 550 to 700 of the donors, high-throughput TCR beta sequencing was used to judge whether each TCR beta V gene segment behaved as functional or pseudogenic. In addition to the first cohort of about 650 subjects, a separate validation cohort of approximately 130 different subjects was used. The number of typed donors differed by locus: about 620-640 for A, B, C, DRB1 and DQB1; some 540 for DQA1; 600 to 610 for DPA1; and approximately 450 for DPB1. Every discovery cohort repertoire had been produced on one sequencing platform. The study combined high-throughput TCR immunosequencing, statistical association of individual TCRs with disease status, and machine learning to predict cytomegalovirus infection status. Roughly 300 gigabases of sequencing data and around 90 million unique TCR sequences made up an early release that covered about 640 HLA-typed donors. Of the roughly 400 genotyped donors, over 70% fell in the genetic ancestry cluster associated with self-reported Caucasian donors. Rather than using new phenotypic data, the later analysis identified candidate immune exposures from TCR beta sequences and from how often those sequences occurred across donors.

There are 12 amino acids in the CDR3, from cysteine to phenylalanine inclusive. CDR3 DNA is the only sequence kept; it has 36 bases, read in frame from the first base. Trimming costs V 4 bases and J 2 bases, and their ends lie 8 bases apart. Sequences SQVTM (CDR1) and ANQGSEA (CDR2) are obtained from the germline V gene. Of note for this clone: Its antigen is unknown. No quality values exist for individual bases; no much larger clone is one base distant.

The cohort was made up of under 800 healthy bone marrow donors. At the time of sampling, all cohort members were nominally healthy, though unrecorded immune exposures were likely present. CMV serostatus was recorded as positive for around 300 and negative for about 55% of the roughly 670 cohort members, whereas no CMV serostatus was recorded for the donor in question. Each donor provided a peripheral blood sample, and peripheral blood mononuclear cells were used for TCR beta sequencing. Genomic DNA was extracted from the blood cell samples with the Qiagen DNeasy Blood Extraction Kit. The method was the immunoSEQ multiplex PCR assay. The multiplex PCR relied on a mix of 60 forward primers for TCR Vbeta segments and 13 reverse primers for TCR Jbeta segments. Amplification of the CDR3 region of rearranged TCR beta genes was performed with a multiplex PCR assay on genomic DNA. The amplified TCR beta libraries were sequenced on the Illumina HiSeq System as 87-base-pair reads. From the authors' description of their analysis: Across the 600 to 700 repertoires, a later analysis counted some 80 million unique TCR beta chains, some 11 million of which were shared by at least two donors. Raw reads were error-corrected and collapsed into unique sequences with a nearest-neighbor algorithm that merged closely related sequences to remove PCR and sequencing errors. Alignment of CDR3 sequences to IMGT reference sequences was used to assign V, D and J gene segments. Each retained sequence needed at least a six-nucleotide match to both a V gene segment and a J gene segment. Rearrangements were classified as productive when the CDR3 lacked stop codons and remained in frame with V and J, and all other rearrangements were classified as non-productive. CDR3 was defined according to IMGT convention as the region running from the second conserved V-encoded cysteine to the conserved J-encoded phenylalanine. In an earlier analysis of more than 550 of the donors, sequences lacking an unambiguous match to a single V gene segment were excluded. In an earlier analysis of a few hundred of the donors, a V segment was called functional when productive rearrangements were above 56.7%, and segregating when the standard deviation between donors exceeded 5%. A statistical classification framework was developed to diagnose cytomegalovirus status using the catalog of TCR beta chain sequences. V and J gene assignment, in a later analysis, came from comparing TCR nucleotide sequences with IMGT/GENE-DB human TR gene sequences. A later analysis assigned CDR3 sequences and most-parsimonious VDJ recombination scenarios with the TCRdist pipeline. A later analysis defined each TCR beta chain by its CDR3 amino acid sequence plus V-gene family, and excluded reads lacking a unique V-gene family. To address suspected cross-contamination and a sequencing artifact, a later analysis removed around 590 highly shared, low-generation-probability nucleotide sequences. In a later analysis, a clonal expansion index for each public chain was calculated from normalized within-repertoire ranks of inferred template counts. In a later analysis, generation probabilities were computed using a VDJ recombination model fitted to out-of-frame rearrangements, and the results were checked against IGoR. In a later analysis, hypergeometric tests were used to score TCR-TCR, TCR-HLA and TCR-CMV co-occurrence, with a repertoire-size bias correction applied to TCR pairs. A later analysis estimated false discovery rates by permuting HLA or CMV assignments 20 times. In a later analysis, co-occurring TCRs were grouped using DBSCAN, with TCRdist sequence similarity added in when clustering inside HLA-allele-positive subsets. Co-occurrence clustering excluded repertoires with fewer than 30,000 or more than 120,000 public chains, plus five with anomalous nucleotide sharing. TCRdb took this table from immuneACCESS and kept in-frame rearrangements with V and J called. Such tables lack part of the clones; where checked against another copy, unresolved V genes explain under half of the gap, and the rest is unexplained. The DNA was the basis for D and trimming; V, J and clone size are from that table. The sample has 60,000 to 85,000 clones on record, just under 75% of them singletons. The ten largest clones take up about an eighth of the sample.

The investigation overall reported the following: A cluster of highly shared sequence variants was judged likely to be a technical artifact of the sequencing pipeline. Because counts were too low, about 18 rarely observed V segments, including chromosome 9 orphons, were excluded from the earlier analysis of 587 of the donors. Most TCR sequences were seen in very few donors, while some public TCRs were found in many individuals. A total of 150 to 200 TCR beta chains were listed by the study as associated with cytomegalovirus. The classifier was reported to diagnose cytomegalovirus status with high specificity and sensitivity in both the original cohort and the validation cohort. An association between a missense DCLRE1C variant and V-gene and J-gene trimming of TCR beta chains was found in a later genetic analysis and replicated in an independent cohort. This cohort had only TCR beta chains sequenced, and the lack of alpha or paired-chain data limited which features could be detected. In a later analysis, HLA-associated TCR beta chains were found to be more clonally expanded and to have lower generation probabilities than equally common non-associated chains. A later analysis found that TCR association rates varied across HLA loci, with DRB1 alleles showing the most associated TCRs and HLA-C alleles the fewest. The only immune exposure information available for the cohort was CMV serostatus. Linkage disequilibrium might explain the correlated functional status among segregating V segments, but an unknown experimental factor could not be ruled out. In vitro tests confirmed that a few of the cytomegalovirus-associated TCR beta chains recognize cytomegalovirus antigens. In a later analysis, several top co-occurrence clusters were reported to appear linked to parvovirus B19, influenza, CMV and Epstein-Barr virus. At a false discovery rate of 0.05, a later analysis linked 16,000 or so TCR beta sequences to specific HLA alleles. When HLA alleles, especially DR and DQ, strongly co-occurred, attributing TCR associations to individual alleles was difficult. Some IMGT-functional V segments, including TRBV6-2 and TRBV6-3, could not be distinguished by the 87-base-pair reads and were therefore excluded. A further reported finding was that TCR beta sequences accurately predicted the HLA-A and HLA-B alleles for most subjects in the first cohort. An earlier analysis of around 540 of the donors showed that most TCR beta V segments appeared in productive rearrangements either about 90% or about 30% of the time, which broadly matched IMGT annotations. The authors suggested that the approach could potentially be generalized to other disease states and immunological phenotypes. Because some donors lacked HLA typing at each locus, the association tests relied only on the typed subset. A later genetic analysis reported fewer N-insertions in productive TCRs among donors in an Asian-associated ancestry cluster than the approximately 670-donor mean. Most CMV-associated TCR beta chains appeared to be HLA-restricted in a later analysis, and the HLA associations seemed to be driven largely by CMV exposure. Roughly uniform sequencing depth across donors was assumed in presence/absence analyses, although this assumption may not hold.

Sequenced input: PBMCs. The V gene is TRBV29-1 and the J gene is TRBJ1-1; tentative D gene TRBD1, with 5 bases matching. This clonotype was obtained from a human donor in good health. The CDR3 here reads CSVVGGNTEAFF. Read as DNA, the sequence is TGCAGCGTTGTCGGGGGAAACACTGAAGCTTTCTTT. The variable domain in full, with residues beyond the CDR3 obtained from the reference TRBV29-1 and TRBJ1-1 genes, is SAVISQKPSRDICQRGTSLTIQCQVDSQVTMMFWYRQQPGQSLTLIATANQGSEATYESGFVIDKFPISRPNLTFSTLTVSNMSPEDSSIYLCSVVGGNTEAFFGQGTRLTVV.